The 18 T cell receptor beta chains below all came from one sample that was sequenced in a study of beta chain features in type 1 diabetes. Investigators reverse transcribed all isolated RNA, so they sequenced expressed TCRB transcripts. Assay used: immunoSEQ multiplex PCR; TCRdb lists only in-frame clones, some missing. This table has about 620,000 clones, around 16% appearing once. The material sequenced was naive CD4+ T cells from blood. All receptors come from a man aged 18 to 30 in good health.

This sequence joins TRBV5-6 and TRBJ1-1, with D tentatively TRBD1 (5 bases). The germline V and J ends were trimmed by 0 bases and 1 base, with 13 bases remaining between them. CDR3 length: 16 amino acids. CDR1 and CDR2 from the germline V gene are SGHDT and YYEEEE. As DNA, the CDR3 is TGTGCCAGCAGCTTGGCGTTGGGGGGGAGGAACACTGAAGCTTTCTTT. Its translation: CASSLALGGRNTEAFF.

The rearrangement uses TRBV6-6 and TRBJ2-7; 8 bases are shared with TRBD2. Germline assignment: CDR1 MNHNY and CDR2 SVGAGI (reference sequence). J lost 0 bases, V lost 2 bases, and 6 bases had no gene match. CDR3 length: 16 residues. The DNA of the CDR3 is TGTGCCAGCAGTTACCACCTAGCGGGTGCCTCCTACGAGCAGTACTTC. This codes for CASSYHLAGASYEQYF.

V usage is TRBV7-2 and J usage is TRBJ2-7; TRBD1 might be the D (6 bases). Trimming stripped 3 bases from V and 6 bases from J, with 18 bases between. The CDR3 is 15 residues long. Germline V lookup: CDR1 SGHTA, CDR2 FQGNSA. Here the CDR3 DNA reads TGTGCCAGCAGCTTCAACAGGGAGTGGAACGGCGAGCAGTACTTC. It encodes CASSFNREWNGEQYF.

This clone was counted between two and nine times. V usage is TRBV7-9 and J usage is TRBJ2-1; D not resolved. The CDR3 sequence is 16 residues long. CDR1 and CDR2 (germline): SEHNR, FQNEAQ (reference sequence). V lost 4 bases, J lost 0 bases, and 13 bases lay in between. The CDR3 nucleotides are TGTGCCAGCAGCTCTATTCGGATCAGCTCCTACAATGAGCAGTTCTTC. Translation gives CASSSIRISSYNEQFF.

The rearrangement links TRBV6-5 to TRBJ2-7; 7 positions agree with TRBD1. The V segment lost 2 bases and the J segment 2 bases; nucleotides outside the gene matches: 3. The CDR3 covers 14 residues. Germline-derived CDR1 and CDR2 are MNHEY and SVGAGI. CDR3 nucleotides: TGTGCCAGCAGTTACCACAGGGGAGCCTACGAGCAGTACTTC. The encoded protein is CASSYHRGAYEQYF.

The chain carries TRBV28 and TRBJ2-3, with 7 bases aligning to TRBD2. Trimming at V came to 8 bases and at J to 4 bases, leaving 6 bases not matched to a gene. This CDR3 spans 13 amino acids. CDR1 and CDR2 (germline): MDHEN, SYDVKM. The CDR3 coding sequence is TGTGCCAGCGGCGGGAGTACCCCAGATACGCAGTATTTT. It translates to CASGGSTPDTQYF.

There are a few counts of this clone. Distinct nucleotide sequences in the sample also encode this CDR3. The genes are TRBV7-3 and TRBJ2-6; D is undetermined. Germline loops: CDR1 SGHTA, CDR2 FQGTGA. This CDR3 spans 15 amino acids. V was trimmed by 0 bases and J by 1 base, leaving 4 bases between them. CDR3: CASSLTGSGANVLTF. CDR3 bases: TGTGCCAGCAGCTTAACAGGGTCTGGGGCCAACGTCCTGACTTTC.

The V gene is TRBV5-4, the J gene TRBJ2-1; no clear D gene. The CDR3 is 11 amino acids. Trimming took off 3 bases at V and 12 bases at J, with 10 bases between the two ends. Looked up from germline, CDR1 is SGHNT and CDR2 is YYREEE (reference sequence). As DNA, the CDR3 is TGTGCCAGCAGCTCCAAACAATCGCAGTTCTTC. Translation gives CASSSKQSQFF.

A single count supports this clone. V and J are TRBV7-8 and TRBJ2-1; possibly TRBD2 for D (6 bases). The V end lost 2 bases, the J end lost 0 bases, and 11 bases lay between the germline ends. In germline, CDR1 is SGHVS, CDR2 FQNEAQ. The CDR3 has 16 residues. CDR3 protein: CASSLNVGSSYNEQFF. DNA of the CDR3: TGTGCCAGCAGCTTAAATGTCGGGAGCTCCTACAATGAGCAGTTCTTC.

This clone has just a few counts. V gene TRBV6-5 combines with J gene TRBJ1-2, with D possibly being TRBD1 (6 bases). Trimming pared 5 bases from V and 7 bases from J, leaving 17 bases between. The CDR3 has 14 amino acids. Germline V gene sequence: CDR1 MNHEY, CDR2 SVGAGI. CDR3 in amino acids: CASSTTGHRVGYTF. The CDR3 bases are TGTGCCAGCAGTACTACGGGACATCGGGTTGGCTACACCTTC.

The chain recombines TRBV2 with TRBJ2-1, with D possibly being TRBD1 or TRBD2 (5 bases each). CDR1 SNHLY and CDR2 FYNNEI come from the germline V gene. The CDR3 spans 16 residues. Trimming pared 5 bases from V and 5 bases from J, leaving 19 bases between. The chain's CDR3 is CASSPRGSGVNNEQFF. The CDR3 region has the DNA TGTGCCAGCAGTCCCCGGGGCAGTGGGGTTAACAATGAGCAGTTCTTC.

The chain employs TRBV7-2 and TRBJ2-3; 10 bases are shared with TRBD2. Germline lookup yields CDR1 SGHTA and CDR2 FQGNSA. This CDR3 is 19 amino acids long. With V trimmed by 1 base and J by 1 base, 11 bases remained unmatched. Written as DNA, the CDR3 is TGTGCCAGCAGCTTAGTAAGAATGCGGAGCGGGGGGGGCACAGATACGCAGTATTTT. Translating gives CASSLVRMRSGGGTDTQYF. The full variable domain, rest sourced from reference TRBV7-2 and TRBJ2-3, is GAGVSQSPSNKVTEKGKDVELRCDPISGHTALYWYRQSLGQGLEFLIYFQGNSAPDKSGLPSDRFSAERTGGSVSTLTIQRTQQEDSAVYLCASSLVRMRSGGGTDTQYFGPGTRLTVL.

The chain combines TRBV5-4 with TRBJ1-2; D remains ambiguous. Trimming left V 0 bases short and J 4 bases short, with 10 bases between. Germline V lookup: CDR1 SGHNT, CDR2 YYREEE (reference sequence). This CDR3 spans 14 amino acids. In DNA, the CDR3 is TGTGCCAGCAGCTTGGACCAGGCTGGCTATGGCTACACCTTC. This encodes CASSLDQAGYGYTF.

This rearrangement joins TRBV9 to TRBJ2-5; 8 nucleotides match TRBD2. Trimming took 0 bases from V and 2 from J; bases not matched to a gene: 6. Germline-derived CDR1 and CDR2 are SGDLS and YYNGEE. The CDR3 totals 16 residues. CDR3 loop: CASSVAGIAGQETQYF. CDR3 bases: TGTGCCAGCAGCGTAGCGGGAATAGCGGGACAAGAGACCCAGTACTTC.

This clone has a handful of counts. The chain uses TRBV6-5 and TRBJ1-3; unclear D gene. The CDR3 sequence is 12 residues long. Germline loops: CDR1 MNHEY, CDR2 SVGAGI. The ends were cut back, 5 bases at V and 1 base at J, with 3 bases in the middle. The CDR3 region has the DNA TGTGCCAGCAGTCCGTCTGGAAACACCATATATTTT. Translating gives CASSPSGNTIYF.

The V call is TRBV7-3, the J call TRBJ1-2, with 7 positions matching TRBD1. Germline assignment: CDR1 SGHTA and CDR2 FQGTGA. The J segment lost 8 bases and the V segment lost 5 bases, leaving 8 bases of the junction unmatched. The CDR3 spans 13 residues. The CDR3 DNA follows: TGTGCCAGCAGCCCGGGACAGTTCGAGGGCTACACCTTC. This translates into CASSPGQFEGYTF.

The table lists this clone with a few counts. The gene calls are TRBV5-1 and TRBJ2-4; no clear D. The CDR3 has 16 amino acids. The V gene lost 0 bases and the J gene lost 1 base, with 11 bases spanning the gap. Germline V CDR1 and CDR2: SGHRS, YFSETQ. The CDR3 loop is CASSLVGIRAKNIQYF. For the CDR3, the DNA is TGCGCCAGCAGCTTGGTGGGGATACGTGCCAAAAACATTCAGTACTTC.

This clone was observed a few times. J is TRBJ2-5 and V is TRBV18; 9 bases are a match to TRBD1. Germline CDR1 and CDR2: KGHSH and LQKENI. CDR3 length: 15 amino acids. Losses at the gene ends were 3 bases for V and 3 bases for J; bases not matched to a gene: 5. The CDR3 spells CASSPSGTGKETQYF. For the CDR3, the DNA is TGTGCCAGCTCACCTTCCGGGACAGGGAAAGAGACCCAGTACTTC. Complete variable domain (other parts from reference TRBV18 and TRBJ2-5): NAGVMQNPRHLVRRRGQEARLRCSPMKGHSHVYWYRQLPEEGLKFMVYLQKENIIDESGMPKERFSAEFPKEGPSILRIQQVVRGDSAAYFCASSPSGTGKETQYFGPGTRLLVL.